This TCR beta chain was retrieved from a study of shared clonotypes between healthy human individuals. Clones were sequenced by immunoSEQ multiplex PCR, and TCRdb holds only the in-frame ones, with some missing. The repertoire has 950,000 to 1,100,000 clones, 78% of them found once; the top ten carry roughly 0.62%. This TCR derives from a young man in good health. Some clones in this sample may be carry-over from other donors' samples. The sequenced sample was memory CD4+ T cells from PBMCs. Noted subset: CD45RA-negative fraction.

In nucleotides, the CDR3 is TGTGCCAGCAGCGGCGGTCGACAGTCCTACTCCTACGAGCAGTACTTC. Translation: CASSGGRQSYSYEQYF. The chain is built from TRBV2 and TRBJ2-7; a possible D gene is TRBD1 (5 bases). V was shortened by 6 bases and J by 0 bases, with 18 bases between the two germline ends. The CDR3 runs 16 residues. Germline V gene sequence: CDR1 SNHLY, CDR2 FYNNEI. Filled out from reference TRBV2 and TRBJ2-7, the complete variable domain reads EPEVTQTPSHQVTQMGQEVILRCVPISNHLYFYWYRQILGQKVEFLVSFYNNEISEKSEIFDDQFSVERPDGSNFTLKIRSTKLEDSAMYFCASSGGRQSYSYEQYFGPGTRLTVT.